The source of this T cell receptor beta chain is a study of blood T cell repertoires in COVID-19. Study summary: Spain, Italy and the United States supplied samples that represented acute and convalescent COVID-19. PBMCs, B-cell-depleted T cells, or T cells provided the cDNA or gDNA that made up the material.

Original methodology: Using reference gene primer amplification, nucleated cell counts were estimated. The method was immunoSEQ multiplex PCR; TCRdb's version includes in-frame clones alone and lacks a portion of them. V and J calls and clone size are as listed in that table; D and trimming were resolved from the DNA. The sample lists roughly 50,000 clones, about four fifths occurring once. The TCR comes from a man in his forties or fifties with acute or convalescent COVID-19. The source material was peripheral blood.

CDR3 coding DNA: TGTGCCAGCAGCCCAGGACAGGGTGCAACCCCTTTGAGGGATACGCAGTATTTT. Translation: CASSPGQGATPLRDTQYF. The V and J genes are TRBV5-6 and TRBJ2-3, with 8 bases that match TRBD1. V was pared by 4 bases and J by 6 bases, with 19 bases of the junction left unmatched. This CDR3 has 18 residues. From germline, CDR1 is SGHDT and CDR2 YYEEEE.